This T cell receptor beta chain came from a study of regulatory T cells in long-lasting Graves disease. Investigators prepared the TCR beta libraries by applying iRepertoire HTBI primers and Arm-PCR of CDR3 regions. TCRdb called the multiplex PCR reads again in MiXCR, with one record for every CDR3 protein. Of about 620,000 distinct CDR3 sequences listed, roughly 15% are singletons. Findings and limits, study-wide: Persistent disease showed a preference for TRBV28, TRBJ1-2 and TRBJ2-5.

Turning to this clonotype: Its antigen is currently unknown.

The time point is: newly diagnosed GD, antithyroid drugs for less than 3 months. RNA from PBMCs was the source of the TCR library. The CDR3 consists of 13 residues. Germline CDR1 KGHDR, CDR2 SFDVKD. V was clipped by 3 bases and J by 7 bases, with 11 bases between them. These data are also associated with another study on T cells in Graves' hyperthyroidism and ophthalmopathy. That source reports: Newly diagnosed patients aged 18 to 65 had hyperthyroidism of under 2 months' duration.

This TCR derives from a woman aged 30 to 39 with Graves disease. The sample was peripheral blood mononuclear cells (PBMCs), taken at new diagnosis, from a patient treated with antithyroid drugs. J is TRBJ1-1 and V is TRBV24-1; no firm D call. The CDR3 spells CATSDPLAVEAFF. In nucleotides, the CDR3 is TGTGCCACCAGTGATCCTTTGGCAGTTGAAGCTTTCTTT.